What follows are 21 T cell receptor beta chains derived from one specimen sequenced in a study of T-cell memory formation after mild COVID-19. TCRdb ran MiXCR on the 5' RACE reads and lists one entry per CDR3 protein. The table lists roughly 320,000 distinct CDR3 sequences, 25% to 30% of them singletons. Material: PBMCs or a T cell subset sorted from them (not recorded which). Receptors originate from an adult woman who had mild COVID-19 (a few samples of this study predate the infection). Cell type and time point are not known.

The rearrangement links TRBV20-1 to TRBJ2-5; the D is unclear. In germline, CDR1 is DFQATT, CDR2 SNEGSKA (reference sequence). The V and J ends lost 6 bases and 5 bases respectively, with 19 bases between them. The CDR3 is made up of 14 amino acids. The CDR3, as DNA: TGCAGTGCCACCCCCCGGGTTGGTATCGAGACCCAGTACTTC. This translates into CSATPRVGIETQYF.

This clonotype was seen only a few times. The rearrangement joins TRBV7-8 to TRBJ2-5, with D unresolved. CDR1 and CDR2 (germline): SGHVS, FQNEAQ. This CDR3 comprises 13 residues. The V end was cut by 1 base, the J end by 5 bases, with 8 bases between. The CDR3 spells CASSLGLRETQYF. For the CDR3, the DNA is TGTGCCAGCAGCTTAGGGCTCAGGGAGACCCAGTACTTC. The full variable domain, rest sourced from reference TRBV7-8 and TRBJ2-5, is GAGVSQSPRYKVAKRGQDVALRCDPISGHVSLFWYQQALGQGPEFLTYFQNEAQLDKSGLPSDRFFAERPEGSVSTLKIQRTQQEDSAVYLCASSLGLRETQYFGPGTRLLVL.

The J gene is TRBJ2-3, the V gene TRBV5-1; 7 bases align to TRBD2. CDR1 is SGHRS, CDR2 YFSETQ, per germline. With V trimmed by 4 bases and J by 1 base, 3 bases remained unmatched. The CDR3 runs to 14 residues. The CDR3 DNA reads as TGCGCCAGCAGCGCGGGGGATGGCACAGATACGCAGTATTTT. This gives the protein CASSAGDGTDTQYF.

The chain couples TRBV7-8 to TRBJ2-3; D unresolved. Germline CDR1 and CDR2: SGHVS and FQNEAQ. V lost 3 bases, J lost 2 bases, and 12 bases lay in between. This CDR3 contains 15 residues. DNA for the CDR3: TGTGCCAGCAGCTTGGAAGGGCTCTACACAGATACGCAGTATTTT. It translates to CASSLEGLYTDTQYF.

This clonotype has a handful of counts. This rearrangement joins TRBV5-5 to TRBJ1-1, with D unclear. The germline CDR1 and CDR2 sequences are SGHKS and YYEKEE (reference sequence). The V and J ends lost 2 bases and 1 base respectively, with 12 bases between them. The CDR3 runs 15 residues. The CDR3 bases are TGTGCCAGCAGCTTCCCGGGTTCGGAGAACACTGAAGCTTTCTTT. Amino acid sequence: CASSFPGSENTEAFF.

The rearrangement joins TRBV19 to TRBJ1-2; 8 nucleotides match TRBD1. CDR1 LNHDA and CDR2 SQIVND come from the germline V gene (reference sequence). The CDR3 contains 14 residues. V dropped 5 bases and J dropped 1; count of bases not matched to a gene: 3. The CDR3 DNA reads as TGTGCCAGTAGTCCTGGACAGGGTAACTATGGCTACACCTTC. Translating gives CASSPGQGNYGYTF.

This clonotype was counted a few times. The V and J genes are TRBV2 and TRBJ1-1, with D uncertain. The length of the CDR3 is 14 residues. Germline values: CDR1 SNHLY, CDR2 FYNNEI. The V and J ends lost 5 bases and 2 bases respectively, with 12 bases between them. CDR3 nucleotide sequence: TGTGCCAGCAGTCCCTTGACTGTAAACACTGAAGCTTTCTTT. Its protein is CASSPLTVNTEAFF.

The CDR3 loop reads CASSTSVRYGYTF. CDR3 sequence (DNA): TGTGCCAGCAGCACCTCAGTCCGCTATGGCTACACCTTC. The chain employs TRBV7-2 and TRBJ1-2; the D is unclear. The CDR3 is 13 residues long. Deletions cut 5 bases from V and 4 bases from J, with 11 bases between. Germline lookup yields CDR1 SGHTA and CDR2 FQGNSA.

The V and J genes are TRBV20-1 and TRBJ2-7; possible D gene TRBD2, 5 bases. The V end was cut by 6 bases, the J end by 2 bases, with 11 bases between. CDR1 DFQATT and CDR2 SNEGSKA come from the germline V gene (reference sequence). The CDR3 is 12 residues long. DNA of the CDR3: TGCAGTGCCACGGACTGGGCCTACGAGCAGTACTTC. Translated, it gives CSATDWAYEQYF.

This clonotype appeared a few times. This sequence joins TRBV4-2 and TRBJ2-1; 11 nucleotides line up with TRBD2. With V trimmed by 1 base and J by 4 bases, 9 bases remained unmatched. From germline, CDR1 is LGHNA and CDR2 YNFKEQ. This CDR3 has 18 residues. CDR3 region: CASSQGLTSGGLYNEQFF. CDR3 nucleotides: TGTGCCAGCAGCCAAGGCCTCACTAGCGGGGGCTTATACAATGAGCAGTTCTTC.

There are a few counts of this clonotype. In nucleotides, the CDR3 is TGTGCCAGCAGTCCAAGGACAGGGGTTTTAGATACGCAGTATTTT. It translates to CASSPRTGVLDTQYF. V and J are TRBV12-3 or TRBV12-4 and TRBJ2-3, with 9 bases aligning to TRBD1. The CDR3 sequence is 15 residues long. Trimming removed 5 bases from V and 5 bases from J; junction bases left unmatched: 8.

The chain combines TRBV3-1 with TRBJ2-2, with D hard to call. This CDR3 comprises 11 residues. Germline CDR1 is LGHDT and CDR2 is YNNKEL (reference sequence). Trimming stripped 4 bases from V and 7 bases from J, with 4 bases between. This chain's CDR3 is CASSPNGELFF. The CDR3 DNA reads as TGTGCCAGCAGCCCTAACGGGGAGCTGTTTTTT.

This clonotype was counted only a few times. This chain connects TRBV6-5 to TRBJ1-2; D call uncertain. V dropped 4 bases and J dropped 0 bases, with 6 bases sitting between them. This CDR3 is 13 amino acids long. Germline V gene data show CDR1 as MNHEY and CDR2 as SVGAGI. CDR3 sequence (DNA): TGTGCCAGCAGTTCAACAACTAACTATGGCTACACCTTC. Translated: CASSSTTNYGYTF.

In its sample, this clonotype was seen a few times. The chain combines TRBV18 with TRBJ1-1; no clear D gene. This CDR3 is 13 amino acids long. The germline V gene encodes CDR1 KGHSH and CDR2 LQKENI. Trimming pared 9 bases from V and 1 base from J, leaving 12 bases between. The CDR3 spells CASLAGWNTEAFF. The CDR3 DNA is TGTGCCAGTCTTGCAGGTTGGAACACTGAAGCTTTCTTT. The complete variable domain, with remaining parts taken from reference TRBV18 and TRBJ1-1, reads NAGVMQNPRHLVRRRGQEARLRCSPMKGHSHVYWYRQLPEEGLKFMVYLQKENIIDESGMPKERFSAEFPKEGPSILRIQQVVRGDSAAYFCASLAGWNTEAFFGQGTRLTVV.

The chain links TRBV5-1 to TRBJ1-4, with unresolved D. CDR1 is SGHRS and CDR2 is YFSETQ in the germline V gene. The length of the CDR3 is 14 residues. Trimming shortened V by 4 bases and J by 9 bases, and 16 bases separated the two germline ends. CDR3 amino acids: CASSPADSGKKLFF. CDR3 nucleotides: TGCGCCAGCAGCCCGGCCGACTCGGGAAAAAAACTGTTTTTT. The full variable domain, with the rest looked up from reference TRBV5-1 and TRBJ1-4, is KAGVTQTPRYLIKTRGQQVTLSCSPISGHRSVSWYQQTPGQGLQFLFEYFSETQRNKGNFPGRFSGRQFSNSRSEMNVSTLELGDSALYLCASSPADSGKKLFFGSGTQLSVL.

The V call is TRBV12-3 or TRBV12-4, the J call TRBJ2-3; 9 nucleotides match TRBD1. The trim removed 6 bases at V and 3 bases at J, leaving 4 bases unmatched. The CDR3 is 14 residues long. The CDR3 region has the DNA TGTGCCAGCAGCGGACAGGGGATAACAGATACGCAGTATTTT. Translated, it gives CASSGQGITDTQYF.

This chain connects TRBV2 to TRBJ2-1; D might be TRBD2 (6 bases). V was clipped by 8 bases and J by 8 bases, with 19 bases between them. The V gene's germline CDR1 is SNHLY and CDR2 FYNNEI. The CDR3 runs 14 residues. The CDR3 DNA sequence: TGTGCCAGCCCCCGAGGGAGGCTAGCCGATGAGCAGTTCTTC. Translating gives CASPRGRLADEQFF.

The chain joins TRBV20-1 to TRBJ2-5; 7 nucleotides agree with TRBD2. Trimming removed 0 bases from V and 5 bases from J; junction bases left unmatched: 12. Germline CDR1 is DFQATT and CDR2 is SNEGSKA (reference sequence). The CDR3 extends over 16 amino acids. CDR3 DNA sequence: TGCAGTGCTAGAGATCCCAATAGGGGCGGGGGTGAGACCCAGTACTTC. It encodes CSARDPNRGGGETQYF.

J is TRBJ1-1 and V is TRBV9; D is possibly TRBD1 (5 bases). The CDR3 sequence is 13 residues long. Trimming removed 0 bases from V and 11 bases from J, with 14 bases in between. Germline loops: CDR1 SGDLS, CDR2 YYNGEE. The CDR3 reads CASSVGQSQGAFF. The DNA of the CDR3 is TGTGCCAGCAGCGTAGGACAGAGCCAGGGCGCTTTCTTT.

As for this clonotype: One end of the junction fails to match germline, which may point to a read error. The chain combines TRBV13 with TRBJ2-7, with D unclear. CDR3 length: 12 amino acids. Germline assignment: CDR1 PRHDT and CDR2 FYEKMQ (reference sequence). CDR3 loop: CASSQFPYEQYF. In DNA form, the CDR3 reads TGTGCAAGCAGTCAATTTCCCTACGAGCAGTACTTC.

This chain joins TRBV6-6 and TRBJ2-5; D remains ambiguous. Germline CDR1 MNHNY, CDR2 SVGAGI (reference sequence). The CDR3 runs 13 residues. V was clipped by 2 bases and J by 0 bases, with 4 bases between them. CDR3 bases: TGTGCCAGCAGTTACGTCTACCAAGAGACCCAGTACTTC. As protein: CASSYVYQETQYF.